Below, 30 T cell receptor beta chains from the same sample are listed, as sequenced in a study of cytomegalovirus exposure and HLA in healthy donors. Only in-frame clones appear in the TCRdb table, and some are missing; sequencing was by immunoSEQ multiplex PCR. The data hold more than 110,000 clones, with about 90% observed a single time. The source material was PBMCs. The origin of the receptors is a woman aged 18 to 35 in good health and CMV-seropositive.

The chain links TRBV5-1 to TRBJ2-3; no clear D gene. Germline V lookup: CDR1 SGHRS, CDR2 YFSETQ. The germline V and J ends were trimmed by 4 bases and 3 bases, with 15 bases remaining between them. This CDR3 comprises 15 residues. CDR3 sequence (DNA): TGCGCCAGCAGCGCGCTTAATTCGAGGACAGATACGCAGTATTTT. It yields the protein CASSALNSRTDTQYF.

In its sample, this clone was seen a few times. This chain joins TRBV5-1 and TRBJ2-7; TRBD1 aligns across 8 bases. This CDR3 has 15 amino acids. Germline CDR1 and CDR2: SGHRS and YFSETQ. Trimming at V came to 2 bases and at J to 6 bases, leaving 10 bases not matched to a gene. The CDR3 sequence: CASSFNPGQVTEQYF. CDR3 sequence (DNA): TGCGCCAGCAGCTTTAATCCGGGACAGGTTACCGAGCAGTACTTC.

The gene calls are TRBV11-3 and TRBJ2-7, with D uncertain. This CDR3 region has 15 residues. Germline V lookup: CDR1 SGHNT, CDR2 YENEEA. The ends were cut back, 7 bases at V and 5 bases at J, with 21 bases in the middle. CDR3 nucleotide sequence: TGTGCCAGCATCCTTCAAAAAGTGGGCAGGAACGAGCAGTACTTC. The encoded protein is CASILQKVGRNEQYF.

The chain links TRBV11-2 to TRBJ2-5; no clear D gene. Trimming shortened V by 5 bases and J by 4 bases, and 8 bases separated the two germline ends. Per germline, CDR1 SGHAT and CDR2 FQNNGV. The CDR3 runs 12 residues. CDR3 sequence reads: CASSRPGETQYF. Written as DNA, the CDR3 is TGTGCCAGCAGCCGACCGGGAGAGACCCAGTACTTC.

The genes are TRBV6-5 and TRBJ1-1; no firm D call. CDR1 is MNHEY, CDR2 SVGAGI, per germline. The CDR3 is 13 amino acids. V was clipped by 2 bases and J by 1 base, with 5 bases between them. The CDR3 region is CASSYTENTEAFF. For the CDR3, the DNA is TGTGCCAGCAGTTACACAGAGAACACTGAAGCTTTCTTT.

The chain has TRBV6-6 and TRBJ2-7; D uncertain. The length of the CDR3 is 14 residues. Trimming took 0 bases from V and 7 from J, leaving 13 bases between them. Germline CDR1 is MNHNY and CDR2 is SVGAGI (reference sequence). CDR3 in amino acids: CASSYSNRNGEQYF. The CDR3 DNA sequence: TGTGCCAGCAGTTACTCGAATAGGAACGGGGAGCAGTACTTC.

This chain links TRBV15 with TRBJ1-4, with 9 bases identical to TRBD1. The CDR3 has 15 residues. Germline CDR1 is LNHNV and CDR2 is YYDKDF (reference sequence). The junction had 7 bases not matched to a gene; V was cut back by 5 bases and J by 6 bases. In nucleotides, the CDR3 is TGTGCCACCAGCGGTCCGGGACAGGGAGATGAAAAACTGTTTTTT. Its protein product is CATSGPGQGDEKLFF.

J is TRBJ2-7 and V is TRBV4-2; the match to TRBD1 covers 8 bases. The CDR3 totals 15 residues. V lost 2 bases, J lost 3 bases, and 6 bases stayed unmatched. The V gene's germline CDR1 is LGHNA and CDR2 YNFKEQ. The CDR3 loop reads CASSQNRGANYEQYF. The CDR3, as DNA: TGTGCCAGCAGCCAAAACAGGGGGGCAAACTACGAGCAGTACTTC.

There are a few counts of this clone. V gene TRBV29-1 combines with J gene TRBJ1-6; 9 bases map to TRBD1. Germline V gene sequence: CDR1 SQVTM, CDR2 ANQGSEA. V was clipped by 6 bases and J by 8 bases; unmatched bases: 5. The CDR3 runs 13 residues. CDR3 DNA: TGCAGCGTCGGACAGGGGCGGGATTCACCCCTCCACTTT. Protein product: CSVGQGRDSPLHF.

The chain employs TRBV29-1 and TRBJ2-5, with 9 bases aligning to TRBD1. The junction had 7 bases not matched to a gene; V was cut back by 7 bases and J by 1 base. Germline loops: CDR1 SQVTM, CDR2 ANQGSEA. The CDR3 covers 14 residues. The CDR3 DNA reads as TGCAGCGCGGGACAGGGAGGGGGCCAAGAGACCCAGTACTTC. Translating gives CSAGQGGGQETQYF.

V gene TRBV7-9 combines with J gene TRBJ1-1; possible D gene TRBD1, 5 bases. V was shortened by 2 bases and J by 10 bases, with 11 bases between the two germline ends. The CDR3 sequence is 12 residues long. Germline values: CDR1 SEHNR, CDR2 FQNEAQ (reference sequence). The CDR3: CASSLNAGGAFF. DNA for the CDR3: TGTGCCAGCAGCTTAAATGCGGGGGGAGCTTTCTTT. Combining the CDR3 with reference TRBV7-9 and TRBJ1-1 gives the whole variable domain DTGVSQNPRHKITKRGQNVTFRCDPISEHNRLYWYRQTLGQGPEFLTYFQNEAQLEKSRLLSDRFSAERPKGSFSTLEIQRTEQGDSAMYLCASSLNAGGAFFGQGTRLTVV.

This clone was recorded a few times. V is TRBV2 and J is TRBJ2-5, with unresolved D. Trimming took off 4 bases at V and 2 bases at J, with 5 bases between the two ends. The CDR3 is made up of 12 amino acids. Per germline, CDR1 SNHLY and CDR2 FYNNEI. For the CDR3, the DNA is TGTGCCAGCAGTGTGCAGCAAGAGACCCAGTACTTC. It specifies CASSVQQETQYF.

The V call is TRBV9, the J call TRBJ2-7; 10 nucleotides match TRBD1. The CDR3 totals 14 residues. After removal of 3 bases from V and 3 bases from J, the junction contained 3 bases not matched to a gene. CDR1 and CDR2 from the germline V gene are SGDLS and YYNGEE. The CDR3 is CASSGQGAGYEQYF. In DNA, the CDR3 is TGTGCCAGCAGCGGACAGGGGGCCGGCTACGAGCAGTACTTC.

This chain uses TRBV19 with TRBJ1-1, with D perhaps matching TRBD1 (5 bases). V lost 6 bases, J lost 7 bases, and 18 bases lay in between. CDR1 and CDR2 (germline): LNHDA, SQIVND (reference sequence). CDR3 length: 14 amino acids. Here the CDR3 DNA reads TGTGCCAGTAGACCGGGACTCAGAGGGCTTGAAGCTTTCTTT. It codes for CASRPGLRGLEAFF.

The table lists this clone with a count of one. The genes are TRBV14 and TRBJ1-2; D gene ambiguous. Per germline, CDR1 SGHDN and CDR2 FVKESK. CDR3 length equals 14 residues. Trimming cost V 1 base and J 5 bases, with 11 bases left between them. In nucleotides, the CDR3 is TGTGCCAGCAGCCAAGGCATGACTAGATATGGCTACACCTTC. Translation: CASSQGMTRYGYTF.

This chain uses TRBV28 with TRBJ2-7, with 8 positions matching TRBD2. CDR1 is MDHEN and CDR2 is SYDVKM in the germline V gene. The V segment lost 8 bases and the J segment 3 bases; nucleotides outside the gene matches: 12. This CDR3 region has 15 residues. CDR3 nucleotides: TGTGCCAGCGAAGAACCGGGACTAGAAAGCTACGAGCAGTACTTC. It encodes CASEEPGLESYEQYF.

This clone has a handful of counts. The genes are TRBV4-3 and TRBJ1-1; D remains unclear. Trimming cost V 3 bases and J 3 bases, with 20 bases left between them. CDR1 is LGHNA and CDR2 is YSLEER in the germline V gene. This CDR3 comprises 17 residues. CDR3 in amino acids: CASSQTSQAALYTEAFF. The CDR3 DNA reads as TGCGCCAGCAGCCAGACCTCCCAGGCAGCCCTGTACACTGAAGCTTTCTTT.

The chain employs TRBV9 and TRBJ2-7; TRBD1 matches at 10 bases. V lost 4 bases to trimming and J lost 3 bases; unmatched junction nucleotides: 4. Germline CDR1 reads SGDLS; CDR2 reads YYNGEE. The CDR3 runs 14 residues. The CDR3 loop reads CASSSGTGVYEQYF. The CDR3 region has the DNA TGTGCCAGCAGCTCCGGGACAGGGGTCTACGAGCAGTACTTC. Using reference TRBV9 and TRBJ2-7 for the parts outside the CDR3, the full variable domain is DSGVTQTPKHLITATGQRVTLRCSPRSGDLSVYWYQQSLDQGLQFLIQYYNGEERAKGNILERFSAQQFPDLHSELNLSSLELGDSALYFCASSSGTGVYEQYFGPGTRLTVT.

The chain uses TRBV5-1 and TRBJ1-4, with 9 bases lining up with TRBD1. J lost 4 bases, V lost 3 bases, and 1 base had no gene match. Germline V gene sequence: CDR1 SGHRS, CDR2 YFSETQ. This CDR3 has 14 amino acids. The CDR3 is CASSSGQGNEKLFF. The CDR3 nucleotides are TGCGCCAGCAGCTCGGGACAGGGTAATGAAAAACTGTTTTTT.

The chain couples TRBV28 to TRBJ1-3, with D perhaps matching TRBD1 (6 bases). V gave up 1 base and J gave up 5 bases, with 12 bases separating them. Germline-derived CDR1 and CDR2 are MDHEN and SYDVKM. The CDR3 totals 15 residues. CDR3 in amino acids: CASSLFDRFRNTIYF. In DNA form, the CDR3 reads TGTGCCAGCAGTTTATTCGACAGGTTCCGAAACACCATATATTTT.

This sequence joins TRBV30 and TRBJ1-2; D remains unclear. Germline values: CDR1 GTSNPN, CDR2 SVGIG (reference sequence). V was shortened by 1 base and J by 8 bases, with 11 bases between the two germline ends. The CDR3 sequence is 12 residues long. The chain's CDR3 is CAWSDISGGYTF. DNA of the CDR3: TGTGCCTGGAGTGACATTTCAGGCGGCTACACCTTC. The whole variable domain, remainder taken from reference TRBV30 and TRBJ1-2, is SQTIHQWPATLVQPVGSPLSLECTVEGTSNPNLYWYRQAAGRGLQLLFYSVGIGQISSEVPQNLSASRPQDRQFILSSKKLLLSDSGFYLCAWSDISGGYTFGSGTRLTVV.

CDR3 sequence (DNA): TGTGCCAGCACCCAGGGGAACTATAATTCACCCCTCCACTTT. It codes for CASTQGNYNSPLHF. This chain connects TRBV28 to TRBJ1-6; possible D gene TRBD1, 6 bases. Trimming cost V 7 bases and J 3 bases, with 10 bases left between them. Germline V gene data show CDR1 as MDHEN and CDR2 as SYDVKM. CDR3 length: 14 amino acids.

V usage is TRBV27 and J usage is TRBJ2-3; no firm D call. CDR1 is MNHEY, CDR2 SMNVEV, per germline (reference sequence). The CDR3 consists of 14 residues. V lost 3 bases and J lost 0, with 7 bases in between. CDR3 DNA sequence: TGTGCCAGCAGTTTCTCGTCTAGCACAGATACGCAGTATTTT. Its protein is CASSFSSSTDTQYF.

This clone has only one observation. V and J are TRBV28 and TRBJ1-5; perhaps TRBD1 as D (6 bases). The V end was cut by 6 bases, the J end by 16 bases, with 22 bases between. This CDR3 spans 13 amino acids. The germline gives CDR1 MDHEN, CDR2 SYDVKM. The CDR3 nucleotides read TGTGCCAGCAGGGGGGGGCGGTCCCGACGCCTTCATTTT. Its protein is CASRGGRSRRLHF. Together with reference TRBV28 and TRBJ1-5, the CDR3 gives the full variable domain: DVKVTQSSRYLVKRTGEKVFLECVQDMDHENMFWYRQDPGLGLRLIYFSYDVKMKEKGDIPEGYSVSREKKERFSLILESASTNQTSMYLCASRGGRSRRLHFGDGTRLSIL.

This clone has more than one count but fewer than ten. V usage is TRBV25-1 and J usage is TRBJ2-1; 8 bases match TRBD2. This CDR3 spans 15 amino acids. CDR1 is MGHDK, CDR2 SYGVNS, per germline. The J segment lost 9 bases and the V segment lost 3 bases, leaving 10 bases of the junction unmatched. CDR3 nucleotide sequence: TGTGCCAGCAGTGACCCCGCAGCGGGAGAGACTGAGCAGTTCTTC. Its translation: CASSDPAAGETEQFF.

The chain is built from TRBV7-2 and TRBJ1-5, with D perhaps TRBD1 (5 bases). CDR1 and CDR2 (germline): SGHTA, FQGNSA. Trimming cost V 7 bases and J 7 bases, with 14 bases left between them. The CDR3 has 13 amino acids. CDR3 coding DNA: TGTGCCAGCAACCAGGGATGGCACCAGCCCCAGCATTTT. This codes for CASNQGWHQPQHF.

The rearrangement joins TRBV10-3 to TRBJ2-5; tentative D call: TRBD1 (7 bases). This CDR3 contains 14 residues. V dropped 4 bases and J dropped 1 base, with 10 bases sitting between them. Germline lookup yields CDR1 ENHRY and CDR2 SYGVKD. The DNA for the CDR3 is TGTGCCATCAGTGGCGGGACAGCCCAAGAGACCCAGTACTTC. Amino acids: CAISGGTAQETQYF.

This clone was observed a handful of times. V usage is TRBV28 and J usage is TRBJ1-6; a weak D match, TRBD1 (6 bases). V was clipped by 10 bases and J by 7 bases, with 11 bases between them. The CDR3 contains 12 residues. Germline assignment: CDR1 MDHEN and CDR2 SYDVKM. The CDR3 nucleotides are TGTGCCACCGAGGGGGTCAATTCACCCCTCCACTTT. Translated, it gives CATEGVNSPLHF.

The genes are TRBV5-1 and TRBJ2-7; 11 nucleotides line up with TRBD2. Germline CDR1 SGHRS, CDR2 YFSETQ. The CDR3 covers 16 residues. With V trimmed by 0 bases and J by 1 base, 3 bases remained unmatched. CDR3 sequence: CASSLAGTSGSYEQYF. The CDR3 region has the DNA TGCGCCAGCAGCTTGGCCGGGACTAGCGGTTCCTACGAGCAGTACTTC.

V usage is TRBV29-1 and J usage is TRBJ2-3; weak D call: TRBD1 (6 bases). CDR1 is SQVTM, CDR2 ANQGSEA, per germline. This CDR3 has 15 residues. Between the trimmed V and J ends, which lost 6 bases and 3 bases, there was a span of 19 bases. The CDR3, as DNA: TGCAGCGTGGCACCGGGACACGGGATGACAGATACGCAGTATTTT. Translating gives CSVAPGHGMTDTQYF.